This TCR beta chain emerged from a study of CD8 T cells in Susac syndrome (dated by TCRdb to between 2017 and 2020). With regard to the full study: The study used repertoire sequencing to test whether antigen drove CD8+ T cell activation and differentiation in Susac syndrome. The paper as a whole reports these results and caveats: The number of individuals in the TCR sequencing and HLA analysis was recognized as being relatively small.

From a lookup of the germline V gene, CDR1 and CDR2 are MDHEN and SYDVKM. Its CDR3 holds 13 amino acids, cysteine through phenylalanine. Only the CDR3 portion is preserved as DNA: 39 bases, with reading frame beginning at the first base. Trimming takes 8 bases off V and 4 bases off J; junction bases not matched to a gene: 1. As for this clonotype: The clone's antigen remains unknown. Per-nucleotide qualities are absent, and no much larger clonotype sits a single base away.

RNA was extracted with the RNeasy kit and roughly 0.45 to 1 ug was reverse transcribed using random hexamers. The immunoSEQ multiplex PCR assay, which covers 54 Vbeta and 13 Jbeta segments, was used to amplify TCR beta CDR3 regions. To correct PCR amplification bias, a synthetic template baseline was used for both primer optimization and computational correction. As for the original processing: Reads were annotated to V, D and J genes according to IMGT and were analyzed with immunoSEQ Analyzer, with only productive sequences retained. To calculate clonality, Shannon entropy was normalized by log2 of the number of productive unique sequences and then subtracted from one. For each patient and control, public and private clones were evaluated within the 100 most prevalent clones. A clone was defined as Susac-specific if it was absent from the healthy and MS cohorts, from 1052 published viral clones and from other ImmuneACCESS disease sequences. TCRdb redid the processing of the public reads, applying fastp at Q25 and MiXCR, and retained in-frame beta chains. Each CDR3 protein appears once, grouped with its most common genes and DNA. The V and J calls shown here were made by TCRdb, not taken from the authors' results. This sample has around 180,000 distinct CDR3 sequences in its table, and approximately 93% of those were observed once. About 0.088% of the sample lies in the top ten.

Peripheral blood CD8+ and CD4+ T cells from healthy donors, Susac syndrome patients and multiple sclerosis patients were profiled by high-throughput TCR beta sequencing. Multiple sclerosis controls were treatment-naive patients with stable or active relapsing-remitting disease fulfilling revised McDonald criteria. CD8+ TEMRA cells were enriched by FACS, while bulk CD8+ and CD4+ T cells were purified by magnetic negative isolation. Blood was drawn into EDTA tubes, processed within 24 hours, and PBMCs were isolated by density gradient centrifugation. PBMCs intended for TCR sequencing were frozen in liquid nitrogen and were later thawed in a 37 degrees C water bath. A purity of at least 90% was achieved for sorted or isolated CD4+, CD8+ and CD8+ TEMRA cells.

This receptor chain uses TRBV28 and TRBJ2-1; 11 of the junction bases match TRBD2. The sample taken for sequencing was CD4+ T cells from PBMCs. The source is a human donor with multiple sclerosis. The sequenced DNA is TGTGCCAGCGTAGCGGGAGGGTACAATGAGCAGTTCTTC. This is translated as CASVAGGYNEQFF.